This TCR beta chain was identified in a study of cytomegalovirus exposure and HLA in healthy donors. On the study more broadly: About 82 million unique TCRs from HLA-typed donors were held in an early release of data. Findings and limits, study-wide: The study listed roughly 160 cytomegalovirus-associated TCR beta chains.

This CDR3 is 15 amino acids long. CDR1 is SEHNR and CDR2 is FQNEAQ in the germline V gene (reference sequence). With 4 bases clipped from V and 2 bases from J, the junction kept 2 bases outside the gene matches. The PCR ran on 60 Vbeta and 13 Jbeta primers. Only in-frame clones appear in the TCRdb table, and some are missing; sequencing was by immunoSEQ multiplex PCR. The sample lists tens of thousands of clones, approximately 72% seen once, with just over 50% in the top ten. In regard to this clone: Its cognate antigen is unknown.

The sequencing input was PBMCs. The clonotype comes from a man aged 50-59 years in good health and CMV-seropositive. This chain connects TRBV7-9 to TRBJ2-1; TRBD2 aligns across 10 bases. The CDR3 is CASSSLAGTYNEQFF. In DNA form, the CDR3 reads TGTGCCAGCAGCTCACTAGCGGGAACCTACAATGAGCAGTTCTTC.